This is a list of T cell receptor beta chains from one sample in a study of neurological immune-mediated disorders. One entry per CDR3 protein results from TCRdb running MiXCR on the 5' RACE reads. The repertoire holds some 16,000 distinct CDR3 sequences, roughly 9% seen once, with 43% in the top ten. The sample taken for sequencing was CD8+ T cells from blood. Receptor source: a man aged 50-59 years in good health. CDR3s leave out the opening cysteine and the closing phenylalanine or tryptophan.

J | V | CDR3
TRBJ2-7 | TRBV7-9 | ASSSLGGSSPAYEQY
TRBJ1-5 | TRBV10-3 | AISVGEYSNQPQH
TRBJ2-7 | TRBV18 | ASSDIGSNYEQY
TRBJ1-1 | TRBV12-3/TRBV12-4 | ASSLQGGEAF
TRBJ1-2 | TRBV5-1 | ASSLGTADGYT
TRBJ2-5 | TRBV11-2 | ASSPGDRGYQETQY
TRBJ1-1 | TRBV29-1 | SVEDARTGAF
TRBJ2-7 | TRBV16 | ASSQGQGAHNEQY
TRBJ2-5 | TRBV6-4 | ASSDSILIKAQY
TRBJ2-7 | TRBV7-8 | ASSWAGTGEDYEQY
TRBJ1-2 | TRBV9 | ASSPGSAYGYT
TRBJ2-5 | TRBV28 | ASSLLAAEMETQY
TRBJ2-7 | TRBV19 | ASSRGSSYEQY
TRBJ2-7 | TRBV28 | ASSTGTGNYEQY
TRBJ2-5 | TRBV20-1 | SVKRGALLKETQY
TRBJ1-1 | TRBV2 | ASSVVGAGSAAAF
TRBJ1-5 | TRBV20-1 | SARDQGIYQPQH
TRBJ2-3 | TRBV9 | ASSPRGGTSLTDTQY
TRBJ2-6 | TRBV29-1 | SAPGVEPHSGANVLT
TRBJ2-1 | TRBV28 | ASTDDGVNLRNEQF
TRBJ1-5 | TRBV28 | ASSPGGQGQQPQH
TRBJ2-5 | TRBV6-2/TRBV6-3 | ASSQGTDGEQETQY
TRBJ2-7 | TRBV7-6 | ASSPRAYYEQY